The next 3 T cell receptor beta chains were all read from a single sample in a study of shared clonotypes between healthy human individuals (dated by TCRdb to between 2020 and 2021). Receptor libraries were prepared by the immunoSEQ multiplex PCR assay. TCRdb carries this immuneACCESS record with in-frame sequences only. Its versions omit some clonotypes, under half of them owing to an unresolved V gene in the studies checked, with the rest unexplained. Across this sample there are roughly 1,000,000 clones, with approximately 80% seen only once. More than 0.5% of the sample lies in the top ten. The specimen sequenced was memory CD4+ T cells from PBMCs. The cell subset or site label here, explained by the study, means: CD45RA-negative fraction. These receptors came from a man aged 18 to 30 in good health. Some clones in this sample may be carry-over from other donors' samples.

This clone has ten or more counts. The chain recombines TRBV28 with TRBJ1-4; D is ambiguous. The CDR3 covers 15 residues. CDR1 is MDHEN, CDR2 SYDVKM, per germline. Trimming removed 6 bases from V and 10 bases from J, with 21 bases in between. In nucleotides, the CDR3 is TGTGCCAGCAGGCCCCTATTGAAGACTTTGGGAAAACTGTTTTTT. The encoded protein is CASRPLLKTLGKLFF.

V gene TRBV15 combines with J gene TRBJ2-2; weak D call: TRBD1 (5 bases). Germline CDR1 LNHNV, CDR2 YYDKDF (reference sequence). Trimming took 4 bases from V and 6 from J, leaving 15 bases between them. The CDR3 spans 15 residues. The CDR3 loop is CATSIQVLSSGELFF. DNA for the CDR3: TGTGCCACCAGCATACAGGTCTTATCGTCCGGGGAGCTGTTTTTT.

This chain connects TRBV27 to TRBJ1-2; D may be TRBD1 (5 bases). Germline V gene data show CDR1 as MNHEY and CDR2 as SMNVEV (reference sequence). V was trimmed by 6 bases and J by 4 bases, leaving 15 bases between them. The length of the CDR3 is 14 residues. CDR3 coding DNA: TGTGCCAGCAGGGGCACAGGAGGCCTCTATGGCTACACCTTC. As protein: CASRGTGGLYGYTF.